A single sample gave rise to the 5 T cell receptor beta chains below, sequenced in a study of control samples from healthy donors and cancer patients. TCRdb's copy holds only in-frame clones and misses some; the assay was immunoSEQ multiplex PCR. The sample lists approximately 120,000 clones; around nine tenths were seen once. The sequenced sample consisted of blood. The source of these receptors is a woman in her 50s in good health.

The chain couples TRBV19 to TRBJ1-2; TRBD1 is a possible D gene (5 bases). V lost 7 bases and J lost 4, with 25 bases in between. Looked up from germline, CDR1 is LNHDA and CDR2 is SQIVND (reference sequence). There are 17 residues in the CDR3. CDR3 amino acids: CASTPVYNQGPFYGYTF. The CDR3 region has the DNA TGTGCCAGTACCCCCGTTTATAACCAGGGACCCTTCTATGGCTACACCTTC.

The V gene is TRBV5-8, the J gene TRBJ2-1; D is unclear. V shed 6 bases and J shed 3 bases, with 7 bases lying between them. This CDR3 region has 12 residues. Germline V gene lookup returns CDR1 SGHTS and CDR2 YDEGEE. This CDR3 is CASTLLYNEQFF. The CDR3 DNA is TGTGCCAGCACCCTGCTCTACAATGAGCAGTTCTTC.

V usage is TRBV7-2 and J usage is TRBJ2-5; no clear D. The CDR3 is made up of 14 amino acids. Germline V gene lookup returns CDR1 SGHTA and CDR2 FQGNSA. Trimming pared 5 bases from V and 2 bases from J, leaving 12 bases between. The CDR3 here is CASSRTGPQETQYF. As DNA, the CDR3 is TGTGCCAGCAGCCGCACCGGGCCTCAAGAGACCCAGTACTTC.

The genes are TRBV6-4 and TRBJ2-1; D perhaps matches TRBD1 (5 bases). This CDR3 contains 13 residues. V was trimmed by 5 bases and J by 3 bases, leaving 8 bases between them. Looked up from germline, CDR1 is MRHNA and CDR2 is SNTAGT. The CDR3: CASSLDSYNEQFF. CDR3 nucleotides: TGTGCCAGCAGTTTAGACAGCTACAATGAGCAGTTCTTC.

The V call is TRBV12-3 or TRBV12-4, the J call TRBJ2-2, with D unclear. V was shortened by 6 bases and J by 5 bases, with 10 bases between the two germline ends. The CDR3 contains 13 residues. This CDR3 is CASRRQPTGELFF. The CDR3 DNA follows: TGTGCCAGCAGGAGGCAGCCTACCGGGGAGCTGTTTTTT.